This T cell receptor beta chain was identified during a study of T cells in Graves' hyperthyroidism and ophthalmopathy. Study conclusions and caveats: Ophthalmopathy, as predicted by the model, came a median 6.5 months after the prediction. In the blood, most expanded thyroid clonotypes above 0.001 appeared as well.

There are a few counts of this clonotype. Antigen unknown. RNA transcripts provided the source from which TCR beta CDR3 regions were amplified. First-round RT-PCR targeting the TCR CDR3 was performed with the HTBI primer set. In TCRdb, the multiplex PCR reads were re-called with MiXCR into one record per CDR3 protein. Of approximately 690,000 distinct CDR3 sequences in the sample, more than 14% were seen once. This CDR3 contains 19 residues. V gave up 0 bases and J gave up 1 base; unmatched junction bases: 13. Germline-derived CDR1 and CDR2 are KGHSH and LQKENI. Exclusion criteria comprised uncontrolled infection, other autoimmune disease, pregnancy or lactation.

This receptor was identified in a woman between 45 and 60 years old with Graves' ophthalmopathy. Specimen: blood. This chain uses TRBV18 with TRBJ2-5, with 8 nucleotides matching TRBD2. The CDR3 is CASSPPLASGLSPQETQYF. DNA of the CDR3: TGTGCCAGCTCACCACCGTTAGCTAGCGGGCTCTCACCCCAAGAGACCCAGTACTTC.